The present T cell receptor beta chain was sequenced within a study of cytomegalovirus exposure and HLA in healthy donors. The PCR made use of 60 Vbeta and 13 Jbeta primers. The table came from immunoSEQ multiplex PCR; TCRdb's copy has only in-frame clones and leaves some out. In the table there are some 190,000 clones, roughly 87% of which are singletons. The receptor's source is a boy younger than 10 in good health and CMV-seronegative. Material for sequencing was PBMCs.

The CDR3 spells CASSQEAFWATEAFF. CDR3 sequence (DNA): TGTGCCAGCAGCCAAGAGGCGTTCTGGGCCACCGAAGCTTTCTTT. This sequence joins TRBV14 and TRBJ1-1, with D uncertain. The CDR3 is 15 residues long. The germline V gene has CDR1 SGHDN and CDR2 FVKESK. V was shortened by 0 bases and J by 8 bases, with 16 bases between the two germline ends.